Presented here are 28 T cell receptor beta chains from one specimen sequenced in a study of tumor-infiltrating lymphocytes in primary liver carcinoma. RNA and DNA were co-extracted from around 20-30 mg of unsorted bulk tissue. Starting from 450 to 500 ng of total RNA, TCR beta cDNA was produced with a primer in the constant region. Each TCR beta library was derived from three nested multiplex PCR rounds that employed slightly modified ARM-PCR. The first two PCR rounds, around 10 cycles each, used TRBV1-TRBV30 forward primers and a C-beta reverse primer. TCRdb used MiXCR to reprocess the multiplex PCR reads, holding one entry per CDR3 protein. The sample shows 100,000 to 150,000 distinct CDR3 sequences, roughly three fifths of them seen only once. The sequencing sample was made of liver tumor tissue from sampling region 3. As for subset: tumor region T3, left-lateral pole. These receptors originate from a woman aged 55-75 years with primary liver carcinoma and hepatitis B virus infection.

The chain uses TRBV29-1 and TRBJ2-3; maybe TRBD2 (5 bases). V was trimmed by 7 bases and J by 5 bases, leaving 10 bases between them. This CDR3 region has 11 residues. Germline V gene data show CDR1 as SQVTM and CDR2 as ANQGSEA. The CDR3 protein is CSAEGGDTQYF. The CDR3 DNA sequence: TGCAGCGCCGAGGGTGGAGATACGCAGTATTTT.

Comments on this clonotype: Mismatch with germline at one junction end may stem from a read error. The chain recombines TRBV29-1 with TRBJ1-1, with D maybe TRBD1 (5 bases). This CDR3 is built from 14 residues. Germline CDR1 reads SQVTM; CDR2 reads ANQGSEA. The CDR3 nucleotides read TGCAGCGTGGTGGGACGGTCCATGAACATTGAAGCTTTCTTT. Translation gives CSVVGRSMNIEAFF. Together with reference TRBV29-1 and TRBJ1-1, the CDR3 gives the full variable domain: SAVISQKPSRDICQRGTSLTIQCQVDSQVTMMFWYRQQPGQSLTLIATANQGSEATYESGFVIDKFPISRPNLTFSTLTVSNMSPEDSSIYLCSVVGRSMNIEAFFGQGTRLTVV.

This clonotype was seen repeatedly, ten times or more. The chain couples TRBV14 to TRBJ2-4, with D perhaps being TRBD1 or TRBD2 (5 bases each). From germline, CDR1 is SGHDN and CDR2 FVKESK. V lost 6 bases to trimming and J lost 1 base, with 13 bases between them. There are 15 residues in the CDR3. CDR3 loop: CASSSLGDAKNIQYF. CDR3 nucleotide sequence: TGTGCCAGCAGTTCCTTGGGGGACGCCAAAAACATTCAGTACTTC.

In its sample, this clonotype was seen a few times. CDR3 nucleotides: TGTGCCAGCGGTCCCGACAATAACTATGGCTACACCTTC. It yields the protein CASGPDNNYGYTF. The chain joins TRBV7-8 to TRBJ1-2; no clear D gene. V was clipped by 8 bases and J by 1 base, with 11 bases between them. This CDR3 contains 13 residues. Germline V gives CDR1 SGHVS, CDR2 FQNEAQ.

Points on this clonotype: A much larger clonotype is one base distant, so this may be a read error. The chain uses TRBV29-1 and TRBJ1-5; D uncertain. CDR1 and CDR2 from the germline V gene are SQVTM and ANQGSEA. The CDR3 sequence is 13 residues long. Here the CDR3 DNA reads TGCAGAGTTGGTCTGGAGTACAATCAGCCCCAGCATTTT. Its translation: CRVGLEYNQPQHF.

The chain carries TRBV30 and TRBJ1-4; the D gene is possibly TRBD1 (5 bases). Per germline, CDR1 GTSNPN and CDR2 SVGIG (reference sequence). The CDR3 extends over 12 amino acids. The ends were cut back, 2 bases at V and 7 bases at J, with 8 bases in the middle. The CDR3 sequence is CAWSTQVEKLFF. The CDR3 DNA follows: TGTGCCTGGAGTACACAGGTTGAAAAACTGTTTTTT. The full variable domain, rest sourced from reference TRBV30 and TRBJ1-4, is SQTIHQWPATLVQPVGSPLSLECTVEGTSNPNLYWYRQAAGRGLQLLFYSVGIGQISSEVPQNLSASRPQDRQFILSSKKLLLSDSGFYLCAWSTQVEKLFFGSGTQLSVL.

Worth noting for this clonotype: This clone may be a read error of a much larger clone one base away. The chain links TRBV5-4 to TRBJ2-1; unclear D gene. The CDR3 consists of 13 residues. Germline-derived CDR1 and CDR2 are SGHNT and YYREEE (reference sequence). DNA of the CDR3: TGTGCCAGCAGCTTGGATTTCTTGAATGAGCAGTCCTTC. Residues: CASSLDFLNEQSF.

A word on this clonotype: A much bigger clone sits one base away, suggesting this may be a read error. The V gene is TRBV5-5, the J gene TRBJ2-7; D is possibly TRBD1 (5 bases). The CDR3 has 14 amino acids. CDR1 and CDR2 (germline): SGHKS, YYEKEE (reference sequence). The CDR3 bases are TGTGCCAGCAGCTCCCTGACAGAGCCCTACAAGCAGTACTTC. The encoded protein is CASSSLTEPYKQYF.

Concerning this clonotype: One end of the junction fails to match germline, which may point to a read error. CDR3: CASRPTPGTSGSTNTGELSF. The DNA for the CDR3 is TGTGCCAGCAGGCCAACCCCCGGGACTAGCGGCAGTACGAACACCGGGGAGCTCTCTTTT. The rearrangement links TRBV11-1 to TRBJ2-2, with 11 bases that match TRBD2. Germline V gene sequence: CDR1 SGHAT, CDR2 FQDESV (reference sequence). This CDR3 is built from 20 residues.

This clonotype was counted many times. The J gene is TRBJ2-1, the V gene TRBV5-6; possibly TRBD1 for D (5 bases). Germline loops: CDR1 SGHDT, CDR2 YYEEEE. CDR3 length equals 16 residues. V lost 3 bases and J lost 2, with 15 bases in between. The DNA for the CDR3 is TGTGCCAGCAGCTCCAACACAGGCGGTGCCTACAATGAGCAGTTCTTC. Amino acid sequence: CASSSNTGGAYNEQFF. The whole variable domain, filled in from reference TRBV5-6 and TRBJ2-1, reads DAGVTQSPTHLIKTRGQQVTLRCSPKSGHDTVSWYQQALGQGPQFIFQYYEEEERQRGNFPDRFSGHQFPNYSSELNVNALLLGDSALYLCASSSNTGGAYNEQFFGPGTRLTVL.

On this clonotype: The junction shows a germline mismatch at one end, possibly a read error. The V and J genes are TRBV5-1 and TRBJ1-1; a possible D gene is TRBD1 (5 bases). From germline, CDR1 is SGHRS and CDR2 YFSETQ. The CDR3 is made up of 13 amino acids. For the CDR3, the DNA is TGCGCCAGCAGCTACATACGGGGCACTGAAGCTTTCTTC. This translates into CASSYIRGTEAFF. Together with reference TRBV5-1 and TRBJ1-1, the CDR3 gives the full variable domain: KAGVTQTPRYLIKTRGQQVTLSCSPISGHRSVSWYQQTPGQGLQFLFEYFSETQRNKGNFPGRFSGRQFSNSRSEMNVSTLELGDSALYLCASSYIRGTEAFFGQGTRLTVV.

This clonotype was observed many times. This sequence joins TRBV28 and TRBJ2-1; the D is unclear. V was trimmed by 4 bases and J by 0 bases, leaving 16 bases between them. The germline V gene has CDR1 MDHEN and CDR2 SYDVKM. This CDR3 region has 17 residues. The CDR3 loop is CASSSLGMAYSYNEQFF. DNA for the CDR3: TGTGCCAGCAGTTCACTTGGCATGGCCTACTCCTACAATGAGCAGTTCTTC.

The gene calls are TRBV5-1 and TRBJ2-1; 14 bases fit TRBD2. After removal of 3 bases from V and 6 bases from J, the junction contained 11 bases not matched to a gene. CDR1 and CDR2 from the germline V gene are SGHRS and YFSETQ. CDR3 length: 18 residues. The CDR3 DNA reads TGCGCCAGCAGCTACCGAATGGGGACTAGCGGGAGTGTCAATGAGCAGTTCTTC. Amino acids: CASSYRMGTSGSVNEQFF. Filled out from reference TRBV5-1 and TRBJ2-1, the complete variable domain reads KAGVTQTPRYLIKTRGQQVTLSCSPISGHRSVSWYQQTPGQGLQFLFEYFSETQRNKGNFPGRFSGRQFSNSRSEMNVSTLELGDSALYLCASSYRMGTSGSVNEQFFGPGTRLTVL.

This clonotype showed up many times. This sequence joins TRBV29-1 and TRBJ1-2; 7 bases align to TRBD1. This CDR3 contains 12 residues. V trimming: 7 bases; J trimming: 1 base; junction bases outside the gene matches: 3. The V gene's germline CDR1 is SQVTM and CDR2 ANQGSEA. For the CDR3, the DNA is TGCAGCGCTGGGGACAGTAACTATGGCTACACCTTC. Amino acids: CSAGDSNYGYTF. The full variable domain, rest sourced from reference TRBV29-1 and TRBJ1-2, is SAVISQKPSRDICQRGTSLTIQCQVDSQVTMMFWYRQQPGQSLTLIATANQGSEATYESGFVIDKFPISRPNLTFSTLTVSNMSPEDSSIYLCSAGDSNYGYTFGSGTRLTVV.

The chain carries TRBV7-9 and TRBJ1-6, with TRBD1 as a possible D gene (5 bases). Trimming removed 3 bases from V and 6 bases from J, with 15 bases in between. From germline, CDR1 is SEHNR and CDR2 FQNEAQ (reference sequence). The CDR3 is 16 amino acids. The CDR3 DNA reads TGTGCCAGCAGCTTGTTACAGGAATTCTGTAATTCACCCCTCCACTTT. This sequence encodes CASSLLQEFCNSPLHF.

This clonotype was detected ten times or more. The DNA for the CDR3 is TGTGCCAGCAGAAGGACAGGGGACACTGAAGCTTTCTTT. The encoded protein is CASRRTGDTEAFF. V and J are TRBV12-3 or TRBV12-4 and TRBJ1-1, with TRBD1 identical over 9 bases. CDR3 length: 13 residues. V shed 6 bases, J shed 3 bases, and the junction held 2 bases outside the gene matches.

To note about this clonotype: The conserved final phenylalanine or tryptophan is absent from the CDR3, which likely points to a read error. The V call is TRBV7-9, the J call TRBJ1-6; D is unresolved. CDR1 and CDR2 from the germline V gene are SEHNR and FQNEAQ (reference sequence). The CDR3 is made up of 13 amino acids. CDR3 sequence (DNA): TGTGCCCGCAGGAGCTCCTATAATTCACCCCTCCACTCT. Amino acids: CARRSSYNSPLHS.

On this clonotype itself: A much bigger clone sits one base away, suggesting this may be a read error. J is TRBJ1-2 and V is TRBV28; D gene ambiguous. CDR3 length: 13 amino acids. The germline V gene has CDR1 MDHEN and CDR2 SYDVKM. CDR3 sequence: CASTLNGPYGYTF. The CDR3 nucleotides read TGTGCCAGCACTTTAAACGGGCCGTATGGCTACACCTTC.

As to this clonotype: The junction does not match germline at one end; this may be a read error. This sequence joins TRBV29-1 and TRBJ1-1, with D perhaps matching TRBD1 (5 bases). This CDR3 spans 12 amino acids. Per germline, CDR1 SQVTM and CDR2 ANQGSEA. In nucleotides, the CDR3 is TGCAGCGTTGAGGGGGGGAAGTCTGAACCTTTCTTT. It encodes CSVEGGKSEPFF. The whole variable domain, remainder taken from reference TRBV29-1 and TRBJ1-1, is SAVISQKPSRDICQRGTSLTIQCQVDSQVTMMFWYRQQPGQSLTLIATANQGSEATYESGFVIDKFPISRPNLTFSTLTVSNMSPEDSSIYLCSVEGGKSEPFFGQGTRLTVV.

Concerning this clonotype: The junction shows a germline mismatch at one end, possibly a read error. J is TRBJ1-2 and V is TRBV5-1, with TRBD1 as a possible D gene (5 bases). The germline CDR1 and CDR2 sequences are SGHRS and YFSETQ. There are 14 residues in the CDR3. As DNA, the CDR3 is TGCGCCAGCAGCTCCCCTGACAGCCCCTATGACTACACCTTC. Its protein product is CASSSPDSPYDYTF.

With respect to this clonotype: One junction end does not reproduce the germline sequence, and a read error may be involved. J is TRBJ2-3 and V is TRBV11-2; maybe TRBD2 (6 bases). The CDR3 consists of 14 residues. CDR1 is SGHAT and CDR2 is FQNNGV in the germline V gene. The CDR3 sequence is CVSSLGLPTDTQYF. DNA for the CDR3: TGTGTCAGCAGCCTCGGACTACCGACAGATACGCAGTATTTT.

The sample holds one count of this clonotype. A read error may explain this, as a much larger clone is one base away. J is TRBJ1-3 and V is TRBV12-5; 10 bases agree with TRBD1. The CDR3 runs 19 residues. The germline gives CDR1 LGHNT, CDR2 FRNRAP. Unmatched junction bases numbered 16, after V lost 4 bases and J lost 4 bases. The CDR3 DNA sequence: TGTGCTAGTGGTTGGGTTGGGTTGAAAGGGACAGGGGAAGGAAACACCATATATTTT. Its translation is CASGWVGLKGTGEGNTIYF.

This clonotype showed up just a few times. This clone may be a read error of a much larger clone one base away. The CDR3 ends on some other residue instead of the conserved phenylalanine or tryptophan, so this is likely a read error. The rearrangement uses TRBV29-1 and TRBJ2-3; D uncertain. CDR1 SQVTM and CDR2 ANQGSEA come from the germline V gene. The CDR3 length is 13 residues. V gave up 3 bases and J gave up 2 bases, with 9 bases separating them. CDR3: CSVDLEVTDTQYS. CDR3 in DNA: TGCAGCGTTGACCTAGAGGTCACAGATACGCAGTATTCT.

As concerns this clonotype: It may be a read error: a sequence one base away is much more abundant. Because the CDR3 is missing its conserved closing phenylalanine or tryptophan, this is likely a read error. The chain has TRBV7-8 and TRBJ2-3; D unresolved. This CDR3 contains 12 residues. Germline values: CDR1 SGHVS, CDR2 FQNEAQ. V dropped 6 bases and J dropped 0 bases, with 4 bases sitting between them. CDR3 in amino acids: CASRTSTDTQYL. Here the CDR3 DNA reads TGTGCCAGCAGAACTAGCACAGATACGCAGTATCTT.

This chain connects TRBV28 to TRBJ2-1, with 10 nucleotides matching TRBD2. J gave up 3 bases and V 4 bases, and 18 bases lay outside the gene matches. The germline V gene has CDR1 MDHEN and CDR2 SYDVKM. CDR3 length: 20 amino acids. The CDR3 DNA follows: TGTGCCAGCAGTTCCACCACAGCGGGAGGGCCCACTAACGTCTACAATGAGCAGTTCTTC. Translated, it gives CASSSTTAGGPTNVYNEQFF.

About this clonotype itself: A read error may be the cause here, since a much bigger clone is one base away. The rearrangement uses TRBV7-9 and TRBJ2-5; D possibly corresponds to TRBD1 (5 bases). Trimming left V 5 bases short and J 4 bases short, with 11 bases between. The CDR3 contains 13 residues. CDR1 and CDR2 from the germline V gene are SEHNR and FQNEAQ (reference sequence). CDR3 bases: TGTGCCAGCAGCCAAAGACAGCGAGAGACCCAGTACTTC. This translates into CASSQRQRETQYF.

Comments on this clonotype: At one end the junction does not follow the germline gene, possibly because of a read error. The chain links TRBV6-1 to TRBJ2-7; D tentatively reads TRBD1 or TRBD2 (5 bases each). The germline V gene has CDR1 MNHNS and CDR2 SASEGT. The CDR3 contains 15 residues. The CDR3 region is CTSSLEGTGPYEQYF. The CDR3 coding sequence is TGTACCAGCAGTTTAGAAGGGACGGGCCCCTACGAGCAGTACTTC.

The chain links TRBV20-1 to TRBJ1-5; D unresolved. The germline V gene has CDR1 DFQATT and CDR2 SNEGSKA (reference sequence). Trimming stripped 5 bases from V and 3 bases from J, with 17 bases between. The CDR3 is made up of 15 amino acids. The CDR3 DNA sequence: TGCAGTGCTGGCTCTAGGATGGGTCTCAATCAGCCCCAGCATTTT. Protein product: CSAGSRMGLNQPQHF.